The 7 T cell receptor beta chains presented below share a single source sample, sequenced in a study of beta chain features in type 1 diabetes. Reverse transcription of all isolated RNA meant that expressed TCRB transcripts were sequenced. Some clones are missing from TCRdb's copy, which holds only in-frame ones; the method was immunoSEQ multiplex PCR. In the table there are approximately 170,000 clones, about 8% of which are singletons. Points from the study as a whole: Shorter TCRB CDR3s, moderately but significantly so, marked every one of the four CD4+ subsets in Type 1 diabetes patients.

Their target antigens are unknown. What was sequenced was central memory CD4+ T cells from blood. The receptors originated from a woman aged 40 to 55 with type 1 diabetes.

This clone was seen only a few times. The sample carries other DNA sequences with the same CDR3. V usage is TRBV2 and J usage is TRBJ2-1, with no clear D. The V end lost 4 bases, the J end lost 4 bases, and 5 bases lay between the germline ends. The CDR3 sequence is 12 residues long. The germline V gene has CDR1 SNHLY and CDR2 FYNNEI. DNA for the CDR3: TGTGCCAGCAGTGGGCCGTACAATGAGCAGTTCTTC. It codes for CASSGPYNEQFF. Combining the CDR3 with reference TRBV2 and TRBJ2-1 gives the whole variable domain EPEVTQTPSHQVTQMGQEVILRCVPISNHLYFYWYRQILGQKVEFLVSFYNNEISEKSEIFDDQFSVERPDGSNFTLKIRSTKLEDSAMYFCASSGPYNEQFFGPGTRLTVL.

The chain links TRBV4-1 to TRBJ1-1, with no clear D. Germline CDR1 and CDR2: MGHRA and YSYEKL. The CDR3 loop spans 11 amino acids. The V end was cut by 0 bases, the J end by 14 bases, with 10 bases between. The DNA for the CDR3 is TGCGCCAGCAGCCAAGAGGGCCAGATGTTCTTT. This codes for CASSQEGQMFF.

CDR3 residues: CASRGLVGTYNEQFF. The CDR3 DNA follows: TGTGCCAGCAGAGGACTAGTTGGTACCTACAATGAGCAGTTCTTC. The genes are TRBV2 and TRBJ2-1, with 7 bases lining up with TRBD2. The CDR3 extends over 15 amino acids. V lost 6 bases, J lost 2 bases, and 7 bases stayed unmatched. The germline V gene encodes CDR1 SNHLY and CDR2 FYNNEI.

To note about this clone: Other DNA sequences from this sample encode an identical CDR3 as well. The rearrangement uses TRBV2 and TRBJ2-7; 9 nucleotides line up with TRBD1. The CDR3 runs 13 residues. Germline-derived CDR1 and CDR2 are SNHLY and FYNNEI. The V and J ends lost 8 bases and 2 bases, in that order; junction bases with no gene match: 4. This chain's CDR3 is CASSGTGTYEQYF. Written as DNA, the CDR3 is TGTGCCAGCTCCGGGACAGGGACCTACGAGCAGTACTTC.

The rearrangement links TRBV5-6 to TRBJ2-5; 7 bases agree with TRBD1. Germline CDR1 is SGHDT and CDR2 is YYEEEE. The J segment lost 1 base and the V segment lost 2 bases, leaving 2 bases of the junction unmatched. The CDR3 has 14 residues. The CDR3 is CASSFSGGQETQYF. For the CDR3, the DNA is TGTGCCAGCAGCTTTTCAGGGGGCCAAGAGACCCAGTACTTC.

The gene calls are TRBV5-1 and TRBJ2-7; 8 nucleotides line up with TRBD2. Trimming removed 6 bases from V and 0 bases from J; junction bases left unmatched: 8. The CDR3 is 15 residues long. Per germline, CDR1 SGHRS and CDR2 YFSETQ. CDR3 in amino acids: CASNPLAGSSYEQYF. The CDR3 DNA reads as TGCGCCAGCAATCCCCTAGCGGGCTCCTCCTACGAGCAGTACTTC.

V usage is TRBV5-1 and J usage is TRBJ1-1; TRBD1 might be the D (5 bases). Germline V gives CDR1 SGHRS, CDR2 YFSETQ. The CDR3 has 15 amino acids. The V end lost 3 bases, the J end lost 4 bases, and 16 bases lay between the germline ends. The CDR3 loop is CASSSQGEKGTEAFF. In nucleotides, the CDR3 is TGCGCCAGCAGCTCTCAGGGTGAGAAGGGCACTGAAGCTTTCTTT. The full variable domain, with the rest looked up from reference TRBV5-1 and TRBJ1-1, is KAGVTQTPRYLIKTRGQQVTLSCSPISGHRSVSWYQQTPGQGLQFLFEYFSETQRNKGNFPGRFSGRQFSNSRSEMNVSTLELGDSALYLCASSSQGEKGTEAFFGQGTRLTVV.